What follows is one TCR beta chain and its context. What it binds is unknown. This sample is part of a study of T-cell memory formation after mild COVID-19. The CDR3 runs 16 residues. The junction had 7 bases not matched to a gene; V was cut back by 5 bases and J by 0 bases. General observations from the study: Specificity for SARS-CoV-2 was not confirmed among the second-wave clones peaking on day 37.

Constant-segment primers served in 5'RACE that generated TCR alpha and TCR beta cDNA libraries bearing sample barcodes and UMIs. MiXCR, run by TCRdb on the 5' RACE reads, gives a single entry per CDR3 protein. Of 410,000 or so distinct CDR3 sequences in the sample, 23% were seen once. This chain joins TRBV12-3 or TRBV12-4 and TRBJ2-1; 7 bases agree with TRBD2. This TCR derives from an adult woman who had mild COVID-19 (a few samples of this study predate the infection). Cell type and time point are not known. Sequencing was performed on PBMCs or a T cell subset sorted from them (not recorded which). The CDR3 nucleotides are TGTGCCAGCAGTCGACTAGCCGACTACTCCTACAATGAGCAGTTCTTC. Amino acid sequence: CASSRLADYSYNEQFF.